This T cell receptor (beta chain) was profiled in a study of T cells in Graves' hyperthyroidism and ophthalmopathy. This CDR3 has 12 residues. Germline CDR1 and CDR2: SQVTM and ANQGSEA. V lost 3 bases and J 2 bases, leaving 7 bases between the germline ends. From RNA transcripts, TCR beta CDR3 regions were amplified. The TCR CDR3 was amplified in a first-round RT-PCR using the HTBI primer set. TCRdb reanalysed the multiplex PCR reads using MiXCR and keeps one entry per CDR3 protein. This table holds some 420,000 distinct CDR3 sequences, approximately 13% found once. Patients having uncontrolled infection, another autoimmune disease, pregnancy or lactation were not included. This clonotype occurred a few times.

The chain has TRBV29-1 and TRBJ1-1; no firm D call. This receptor was identified in a woman in her late teens or twenties with Graves' hyperthyroidism. The source material was blood. The CDR3 reads CSVEADNTEAFF. As DNA, the CDR3 is TGCAGCGTTGAGGCAGATAACACTGAAGCTTTCTTT.